The next 10 T cell receptor beta chains were all read from a single sample in a study of cytomegalovirus exposure and HLA in healthy donors. TCRdb's table, derived via immunoSEQ multiplex PCR, lists solely in-frame clones and lacks some. The table includes approximately 54,000 clones, about nine tenths detected once. The sequencing input was PBMCs. Receptors originate from a woman younger than 35 in good health and CMV-seropositive.

The chain links TRBV19 to TRBJ2-5, with D possibly being TRBD1 (6 bases). Per germline, CDR1 LNHDA and CDR2 SQIVND (reference sequence). V lost 3 bases, J lost 5 bases, and 13 bases lay in between. The CDR3 extends over 14 amino acids. CDR3 sequence reads: CASSMQGPLETQYF. In DNA form, the CDR3 reads TGTGCCAGTAGTATGCAGGGGCCCCTGGAGACCCAGTACTTC.

The chain is built from TRBV28 and TRBJ1-1; maybe TRBD1 (5 bases). This CDR3 spans 16 amino acids. Per germline, CDR1 MDHEN and CDR2 SYDVKM. Trimming pared 3 bases from V and 6 bases from J, leaving 20 bases between. In nucleotides, the CDR3 is TGTGCCAGCAGTTTTATGGGGAGGGGCGCCGGCGCTGAAGCTTTCTTT. The encoded protein is CASSFMGRGAGAEAFF.

This chain joins TRBV5-1 and TRBJ2-1, with 8 bases aligning to TRBD2. V shed 2 bases and J 7 bases; nucleotides not matched to a gene: 8. Germline V CDR1 and CDR2: SGHRS, YFSETQ. The CDR3 consists of 15 residues. The CDR3 spells CASSLSGGAGNEQFF. CDR3 sequence (DNA): TGCGCCAGCAGCTTATCGGGGGGGGCCGGTAATGAGCAGTTCTTC.

DNA for the CDR3: TGCGCCAGCAGTGCCGGGACAGGGTCGGGTGGCTACACCTTC. Protein: CASSAGTGSGGYTF. The V call is TRBV5-1, the J call TRBJ1-2; TRBD1 matches 9 bases. The length of the CDR3 is 14 residues. V lost 5 bases, J lost 7 bases, and 9 bases stayed unmatched. Germline-derived CDR1 and CDR2 are SGHRS and YFSETQ.

This clone has a single count. The J gene is TRBJ2-1, the V gene TRBV7-6; 13 positions agree with TRBD2. Germline trimming cut 6 bases from V and 12 bases from J; bases unmatched to any gene: 8. CDR3 length: 14 amino acids. Looked up from germline, CDR1 is SGHVS and CDR2 is FNYEAQ. The DNA of the CDR3 is TGTGCCAGCAGGACCGGGACTAGCGGGGCCTCGCAGTTCTTC. Translated, it gives CASRTGTSGASQFF.

The chain joins TRBV28 to TRBJ1-2, with D perhaps TRBD1 (5 bases). Trimming removed 7 bases at V and 3 bases at J, with 6 bases between. Germline V CDR1 and CDR2: MDHEN, SYDVKM. This CDR3 has 11 amino acids. The CDR3 is CASTGHYGYTF. In DNA, the CDR3 is TGTGCCAGCACAGGGCACTATGGCTACACCTTC.

The CDR3 nucleotides are TGTGCCAGCGGCCGGAGCGTGAGCACAGATACGCAGTATTTT. Its translation: CASGRSVSTDTQYF. J is TRBJ2-3 and V is TRBV6-1; D unclear. In germline, CDR1 is MNHNS, CDR2 SASEGT. V gave up 8 bases and J gave up 0 bases, with 12 bases separating them. CDR3 length: 14 residues.

The chain links TRBV5-5 to TRBJ1-4; unclear D gene. V was pared by 1 base and J by 1 base, with 8 bases between. This CDR3 contains 15 residues. CDR1 and CDR2 from the germline V gene are SGHKS and YYEKEE (reference sequence). In DNA, the CDR3 is TGTGCCAGCAGCTTGTTACCTAGAACTAATGAAAAACTGTTTTTT. Translated: CASSLLPRTNEKLFF.

The chain has TRBV30 and TRBJ2-7; D is possibly TRBD1 (5 bases). V was shortened by 2 bases and J by 4 bases, with 15 bases between the two germline ends. Germline-derived CDR1 and CDR2 are GTSNPN and SVGIG (reference sequence). The CDR3 consists of 14 residues. As DNA, the CDR3 is TGTGCCTGGAGTACGACAGCCCACGGGTACGAGCAGTACTTC. Translated: CAWSTTAHGYEQYF. Variable domain in full (rest from reference TRBV30 and TRBJ2-7): SQTIHQWPATLVQPVGSPLSLECTVEGTSNPNLYWYRQAAGRGLQLLFYSVGIGQISSEVPQNLSASRPQDRQFILSSKKLLLSDSGFYLCAWSTTAHGYEQYFGPGTRLTVT.

The chain has TRBV7-9 and TRBJ1-5; D is perhaps TRBD1 (6 bases). The CDR3 is 17 residues long. Germline V gene lookup returns CDR1 SEHNR and CDR2 FQNEAQ (reference sequence). The V gene lost 3 bases and the J gene lost 5 bases, with 20 bases spanning the gap. The CDR3 DNA follows: TGTGCCAGCAGCTTGACGTCAAGCGGGGGGGCCTATCAGCCCCAGCATTTT. Encoded protein: CASSLTSSGGAYQPQHF.